The text below deals with one TCR beta chain. Ten or more counts support this clonotype. What this receptor recognizes is not known. Base qualities are not recorded, but no much larger clone differs from it by a single base. Taken from the germline V gene (reference sequence), the CDR1 and CDR2 loops are SGHKS and YYEKEE. Ends trimmed: V by 4 bases, J by 0 bases; bases unmatched to a gene: 8. From the cysteine up to the phenylalanine, the CDR3 has a length of 16 residues. Solely the CDR3 DNA is kept, with 48 bases framed from the first base. Read against the paper, the sample's time point label means: pre-sensitization, week 0. According to the study, the label for this sample's treatment or condition signals: therapeutic diphenylcyclopropenone sensitization with weekly scalp DPC. At each patch-test visit, blood was drawn before the patch test was applied. Eligible patients were aged 18 to 70, diagnosed with alopecia, deemed suitable for DPC therapy, and excluded if pregnant. Unfractionated whole blood was collected in Tempus Blood RNA tubes, and total RNA was extracted from that blood.

The sample is drawn from a study of human T cells and chemical hapten exposure (dated by TCRdb to about 2021). Regarding the research as a whole: For sensitization, 2% DPC in acetone was applied to a roughly 2 cm by roughly 2 cm area of upper inner arm skin. Throughout the approximately 25-week study period, patients were also given weekly therapeutic DPC doses on the scalp. Patch testing was performed on the upper back with Finn chambers containing 0.01% DPC, and the patch tests were scored after 6 days according to International Contact Dermatitis Research Group standards. Alopecia areata with under or over 50% scalp involvement, alopecia totalis and alopecia universalis were represented in the patient cohort, which was mostly female. Libraries were combined into a pool for sequencing, and differences in TCR yield between samples came mainly from small differences in library volumes within the pool. Peripheral blood TCR repertoire changes were tracked in vivo in alopecia patients during primary and secondary sensitization to the hapten diphenylcyclopropenone (DPC). Blood samples were taken from patients before sensitization (week 0) and at 2, 6 and about 24 weeks after DPC sensitization. Blood for TCR sequencing was provided by twenty-nine alopecia patients at one to four time points (pre-sensitization, 2, 6 and 24 weeks). What the study reported, not specific to this receptor: After repeated subsampling, the strength of the expansion versus patch-test correlation and the threshold at which it became significant changed. No change with DPC sensitization was found in the number of TCRs above 1 in 1000 frequency, and no evidence of global repertoire structure alterations was found. Patch test score was positively correlated with the number of PT1 expanded TCRs, with significance at thresholds 8, 16 and 32 but not at 4. All patients had alopecia, a presumed autoimmune disease, so their immune response might differ from that of healthy individuals. Compared with pre-sensitization or healthy control sets, expanded TCRs formed significantly more large CDR3 similarity clusters, which is consistent with antigen-driven responses.

Library preparation employed RACE. Sequenced on a NextSeq 500. During library preparation, unique molecular identifiers were attached to individual cDNA molecules so that TCRs could be counted in a quantitative, reproducible way. From each blood RNA sample, both TCR alpha and TCR beta chains were sequenced. As for the authors' bioinformatics: The median number of TCRs per sample was approximately 96,000, ranging from roughly 20,000 to 700,000. The Decombinator software suite was used to annotate the V, J and CDR3 of the TCR reads. Every sample was subsampled to the same number of TCRs (28,000) for the PS versus PT1 abundance plots. Expanded TCRs were defined as absent before sensitization and observed at least eight times at the 2-week time point. The public reads were reprocessed in TCRdb via fastp at Q25 and MiXCR, keeping in-frame beta chains. Under each unique CDR3 protein, matching rows form one entry showing the most common genes and DNA. These V and J calls originate from TCRdb's pipeline instead of the authors' own analysis. The sample table holds approximately 60,000 distinct CDR3 sequences, of which around 10% were seen once. The top ten clones comprise around 4.1% of the sample.

Sequenced material: whole blood, taken in connection with sensitization to the hapten diphenylcyclopropenone (DPC). Here the chain combines TRBV5-5 and TRBJ1-1; 8 central bases correspond to TRBD1. This receptor was identified in a woman between 35 and 50 years old with alopecia areata. Some clones in this sample may be carry-over from other donors' samples. The encoded CDR3 is CASSPGAGGMNTEAFF. The DNA sequence is given as TGTGCCAGCAGCCCCGGGGCAGGGGGCATGAACACTGAAGCTTTCTTT. Supplemented by the reference TRBV5-5 and TRBJ1-1 proteins around the CDR3, the complete variable domain is DAGVTQSPTHLIKTRGQQVTLRCSPISGHKSVSWYQQVLGQGPQFIFQYYEKEERGRGNFPDRFSARQFPNYSSELNVNALLLGDSALYLCASSPGAGGMNTEAFFGQGTRLTVV.